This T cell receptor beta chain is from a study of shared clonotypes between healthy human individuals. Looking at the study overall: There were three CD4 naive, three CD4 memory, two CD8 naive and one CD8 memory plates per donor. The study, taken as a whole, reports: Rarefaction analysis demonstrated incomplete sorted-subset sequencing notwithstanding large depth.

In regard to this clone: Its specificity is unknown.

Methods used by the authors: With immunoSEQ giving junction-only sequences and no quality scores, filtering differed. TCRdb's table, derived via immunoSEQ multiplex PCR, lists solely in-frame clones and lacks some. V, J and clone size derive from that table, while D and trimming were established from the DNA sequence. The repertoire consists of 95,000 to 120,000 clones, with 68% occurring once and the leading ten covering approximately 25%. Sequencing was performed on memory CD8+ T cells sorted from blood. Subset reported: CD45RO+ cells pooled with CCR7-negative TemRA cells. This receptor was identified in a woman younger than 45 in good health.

In DNA form, the CDR3 reads TGTGCCAGCAGCTCGACAGGGTCAGGCAATCAGCCCCAGCATTTT. This codes for CASSSTGSGNQPQHF. The rearrangement uses TRBV7-4 and TRBJ1-5; 7 positions agree with TRBD1. The germline V gene has CDR1 SGHVT and CDR2 SQSDAQ. This CDR3 comprises 15 residues. Germline trimming cut 4 bases from V and 2 bases from J; bases unmatched to any gene: 5. Variable domain in full (rest from reference TRBV7-4 and TRBJ1-5): GAGVSQSPRYKVAKRGRDVALRCDSISGHVTLYWYRQTLGQGSEVLTYSQSDAQRDKSGRPSGRFSAERPERSVSTLKIQRTEQGDSAVYLCASSSTGSGNQPQHFGDGTRLSIL.